The rows below give T cell receptor beta chains drawn from one sample of a study of blood T cell repertoires in COVID-19. Some clones are missing from TCRdb's copy, which holds only in-frame ones; the method was immunoSEQ multiplex PCR. The sample consists of about 90,000 clones, roughly four fifths of them appearing once. Sequencing was performed on peripheral blood. These receptors were taken from a human donor in a cohort sampled during active COVID-19. Each CDR3 is given with its conserved first and last residue. The D gene is left open where the match is weak. Part of the rows lack a size; the others show once, few, many or a class for expanded clones.

>.|TRBV6-5|TRBJ1-5|.
CASSRTTNQPQHF
TGTGCCAGCAGCCGGACAACTAATCAGCCCCAGCATTTT
>.|TRBV11-2|TRBJ1-1|TRBD1
CASSLETDRRAFF
TGTGCCAGCAGCTTAGAGACGGACAGGCGAGCTTTCTTT
>.|TRBV9|TRBJ2-1|.
CASSVTGSSYNEQFF
TGTGCCAGCAGCGTCACAGGGAGCTCCTACAATGAGCAGTTCTTC
>.|TRBV28|TRBJ2-7|.
CASSLPMEQAAHEQYF
TGTGCCAGCAGTCTGCCAATGGAGCAAGCGGCCCACGAGCAGTACTTC
>once|TRBV5-1|TRBJ1-1|.
CASSWQGIGTEAFF
TGCGCCAGCAGCTGGCAGGGGATAGGCACTGAAGCTTTCTTT
>.|TRBV18|TRBJ1-5|TRBD1
CASSWTGGNQPQHF
TGTGCCAGCTCATGGACAGGCGGCAATCAGCCCCAGCATTTT
>.|TRBV7-2|TRBJ1-1|TRBD1
CASSFDRASEAFF
TGTGCCAGCAGCTTTGACAGGGCTTCTGAAGCTTTCTTT
>once|TRBV19|TRBJ1-3|TRBD1
CASRSTLRDRGFTIYF
TGTGCCAGTAGATCAACACTCCGGGACAGGGGCTTCACCATATATTTT
>.|TRBV5-5|TRBJ1-4|.
CASSLTGLTNEKLFF
TGTGCCAGCAGCCTGACGGGACTGACTAATGAAAAACTGTTTTTT
>.|TRBV3-1/TRBV3-2|TRBJ2-3|TRBD2
CASSQDPIAGARDTQYF
TGTGCCAGCAGCCAAGATCCAATAGCGGGGGCGAGGGATACGCAGTATTTT
>.|TRBV5-6|TRBJ2-5|TRBD2
CASSVTFLAGSKQETQYF
TGTGCCAGCAGCGTGACCTTCCTAGCGGGGAGCAAACAAGAGACCCAGTACTTC
>.|TRBV7-6|TRBJ2-5|TRBD2
CASSRRGGVETQYF
TGTGCCAGCAGCAGACGGGGGGGTGTGGAGACCCAGTACTTC
>.|TRBV28|TRBJ1-2|.
CASSTHPGRENYGYTF
TGTGCCAGCAGCACCCATCCCGGGCGGGAGAACTATGGCTACACCTTC
>.|TRBV19|TRBJ1-4|TRBD1
CASSPGGSATNEKLFF
TGTGCCAGTAGTCCAGGGGGGTCGGCAACTAATGAAAAACTGTTTTTT
>.|TRBV5-6|TRBJ2-2|TRBD2
CASSGTRGAYTGELFF
TGTGCCAGCAGCGGGACGCGGGGGGCGTACACCGGGGAGCTGTTTTTT
>.|TRBV2|TRBJ2-1|TRBD2
CASSDLAGYNEQFF
TGTGCCAGCAGTGACCTAGCGGGGTACAATGAGCAGTTCTTC
>.|TRBV3-1/TRBV3-2|TRBJ1-2|.
CASRRENYGYTF
TGTGCCAGCAGGCGGGAGAACTATGGCTACACCTTC
>.|TRBV7-3|TRBJ2-7|TRBD1
CASSWGQGDSYEQYF
TGTGCCAGCAGCTGGGGACAGGGTGACTCCTACGAGCAGTACTTC
>.|TRBV3-1/TRBV3-2|TRBJ2-6|.
CASSPFLVSSGANVLTF
TGTGCCAGCAGCCCCTTCCTGGTCAGCTCTGGGGCCAACGTCCTGACTTTC
>.|TRBV10-3|TRBJ1-1|.
CAIRPRGGGDTEAFF
TGTGCCATCAGGCCCAGGGGAGGGGGGGACACTGAAGCTTTCTTT
>.|TRBV18|TRBJ1-1|.
CASSPQDPGVLNTEAFF
TGTGCCAGCTCACCCCAGGACCCCGGGGTATTAAACACTGAAGCTTTCTTT
>.|TRBV28|TRBJ2-7|.
CASSLQYEQYF
TGTGCCAGCAGTTTACAATACGAGCAGTACTTC
>few|TRBV5-1|TRBJ2-7|.
CASSETGTYEQYF
TGCGCCAGCAGCGAAACAGGGACCTACGAGCAGTACTTC
>.|TRBV5-4|TRBJ2-2|TRBD1
CASTPTGSNTGELFF
TGTGCCAGCACTCCGACAGGGTCGAACACCGGGGAGCTGTTTTTT
>many|TRBV5-4|TRBJ2-7|TRBD1
CASSSATGTYEQYF
TGTGCCAGCAGCTCAGCGACAGGGACCTACGAGCAGTACTTC
>.|TRBV5-4|TRBJ2-1|.
CASSLSQYNEQFF
TGTGCCAGCAGCTTAAGTCAGTACAATGAGCAGTTCTTC
>.|TRBV3-1/TRBV3-2|TRBJ1-2|.
CASSHIKMASGESNYGYTF
TGTGCCAGCAGCCATATAAAGATGGCGTCAGGGGAGTCTAACTATGGCTACACCTTC
>.|TRBV29-1|TRBJ1-1|.
CSVAGKAEAFF
TGCAGCGTTGCCGGGAAGGCTGAAGCTTTCTTT
>once|TRBV6-1|TRBJ2-3|TRBD1
CASSAFQGQGGRDTQYF
TGTGCCAGCAGTGCGTTTCAAGGACAGGGGGGGAGAGATACGCAGTATTTT
>few|TRBV15|TRBJ1-6|.
CATSRDQGSPLHF
TGTGCCACCAGCAGAGATCAGGGTTCACCCCTCCACTTT
>.|TRBV7-2|TRBJ2-1|.
CASSLVKGNEQFF
TGTGCCAGCAGCTTAGTGAAGGGGAATGAGCAGTTCTTC
>.|TRBV15|TRBJ2-7|TRBD2
CATSRGMAGGAYEQYF
TGTGCCACCAGCAGGGGGATGGCGGGGGGTGCGTACGAGCAGTACTTC
>few|TRBV14|TRBJ2-5|.
CASSQGIARGAQETQYF
TGTGCCAGCAGCCAAGGTATTGCCAGGGGAGCCCAAGAGACCCAGTACTTC
>.|TRBV2|TRBJ2-2|.
CTGQLQNTGELFF
TGTACAGGGCAGTTACAGAACACCGGGGAGCTGTTTTTT
>once|TRBV6-4|TRBJ2-2|TRBD1
CASRAGTGGTGELFF
TGTGCCAGCAGAGCCGGGACAGGGGGGACCGGGGAGCTGTTTTTT
>.|TRBV4-2|TRBJ2-5|TRBD2
CASSNRASGVGETQYF
TGTGCCAGCAGCAATCGGGCTAGCGGGGTGGGAGAGACCCAGTACTTC
>few|TRBV6-5|TRBJ2-2|.
CASSYDRARELFF
TGTGCCAGCAGTTATGACAGAGCTCGGGAGCTGTTTTTT
>.|TRBV7-2|TRBJ1-2|TRBD1
CASSLIYTGQGANYGYTF
TGTGCCAGCAGCTTAATTTATACGGGACAGGGCGCTAACTATGGCTACACCTTC
>few|TRBV5-1|TRBJ2-7|.
CASSQQGSYEQYF
TGCGCCAGCAGCCAACAGGGCTCCTACGAGCAGTACTTC
>once|TRBV6-5|TRBJ1-2|.
CASSYRQGYGYTF
TGTGCCAGCAGTTACAGGCAGGGCTATGGCTACACCTTC
>few|TRBV5-8|TRBJ1-1|.
CASPTYPSYWSRKAEAFF
TGTGCCAGCCCGACTTACCCCTCTTACTGGAGCCGGAAGGCTGAAGCTTTCTTT
>few|TRBV11-1|TRBJ2-2|.
CASSRRQVHTGELFF
TGTGCCAGCAGCCGCCGACAGGTTCACACCGGGGAGCTGTTTTTT
>.|TRBV5-1|TRBJ2-4|.
CASSLGGIAKNIQYF
TGCGCCAGCAGCTTGGGAGGGATAGCCAAAAACATTCAGTACTTC
>.|TRBV30|TRBJ2-5|.
CASAQGRVETQYF
TGTGCCTCGGCACAGGGCCGGGTGGAGACCCAGTACTTC
>.|TRBV10-3|TRBJ2-7|.
CAISERGAAYEQYF
TGTGCCATCAGTGAGCGGGGTGCAGCCTACGAGCAGTACTTC
>.|TRBV7-9|TRBJ1-2|.
CASSLESGNYGYTF
TGTGCCAGCAGCTTAGAGTCAGGCAACTATGGCTACACCTTC
>.|TRBV20-1|TRBJ1-1|TRBD1
CSASEDRGVTEAFF
TGCAGTGCTAGTGAGGACAGGGGCGTCACTGAAGCTTTCTTT
>few|TRBV7-9|TRBJ1-1|.
CASSLSQGLGTEAFF
TGTGCCAGCAGCTTATCGCAGGGCTTAGGGACTGAAGCTTTCTTT
>.|TRBV3-1/TRBV3-2|TRBJ1-5|TRBD1
CASSQGQGWSNQPQHF
TGTGCCAGCAGCCAAGGACAGGGCTGGAGCAATCAGCCCCAGCATTTT
>.|TRBV5-8|TRBJ2-2|TRBD1
CASSPGGQAVNTGELFF
TGTGCCAGCAGCCCAGGGGGACAGGCCGTGAACACCGGGGAGCTGTTTTTT
>few|TRBV7-2|TRBJ2-7|.
CASSPEGGIGREQYF
TGTGCCAGCAGCCCTGAGGGGGGGATAGGGCGCGAGCAGTACTTC
>few|TRBV18|TRBJ2-3|TRBD1
CASSLQGAFTDTQYF
TGTGCCAGCTCACTACAGGGGGCCTTCACAGATACGCAGTATTTT
>.|TRBV6-1|TRBJ1-2|.
CASSGWDSGTNYGYTF
TGTGCCAGCAGTGGCTGGGACTCAGGGACTAACTATGGCTACACCTTC